A single sample gave rise to the 23 T cell receptor beta chains below, sequenced in a study of monozygotic twins with inflammatory bowel disease. TCRdb reprocessed the 5' RACE reads; each CDR3 protein has one entry and no DNA is given. Recorded here are approximately 330,000 distinct CDR3 sequences; the top ten clones represent roughly 2%. Sequencing was done on a sample of blood. These receptors were taken from a human donor with ulcerative colitis or Crohn's disease, or a healthy co-twin of an affected twin (not recorded which).

The rearrangement links TRBV7-2 to TRBJ1-1; TCRdb designates TRBD1, a call that cannot be tested without DNA. Looked up from germline, CDR1 is SGHTA and CDR2 is FQGNSA. This CDR3 comprises 15 residues. Here the CDR3 reads CASSLARAGNTEAFF.

The genes are TRBV20-1 and TRBJ2-7; checking the TCRdb D call of TRBD2 is not possible without DNA. This CDR3 has 13 amino acids. Germline V gives CDR1 DFQATT, CDR2 SNEGSKA (reference sequence). CDR3 sequence: CSARDKAAVGQYF.

This rearrangement joins TRBV9 to TRBJ1-4. The CDR3 contains 13 residues. Germline values: CDR1 SGDLS, CDR2 YYNGEE. This chain's CDR3 is CASSVAGNEKLFF.

The chain is built from TRBV28 and TRBJ2-7; checking the TCRdb D call of TRBD1 is not possible without DNA. Looked up from germline, CDR1 is MDHEN and CDR2 is SYDVKM. CDR3 size: 15 residues. CDR3 in amino acids: CASSTTGTGTYEQYF.

The rearrangement uses TRBV5-6 and TRBJ1-2. Germline CDR1 and CDR2: SGHDT and YYEEEE. This CDR3 spans 13 amino acids. The CDR3 sequence: CASSWGPADGYTF.

V is TRBV6-5 and J is TRBJ2-1; the TRBD2 assignment by TCRdb is unverifiable without DNA. The germline V gene has CDR1 MNHEY and CDR2 SVGAGI. This CDR3 contains 11 residues. The CDR3 protein is CASRRENEQFF.

The V and J genes are TRBV14 and TRBJ2-1; TCRdb lists TRBD2, though no DNA is available to test this call. Germline CDR1 reads SGHDN; CDR2 reads FVKESK. The CDR3 spans 13 residues. CDR3 loop: CASRYSGDNEQFF.

CDR3 sequence reads: CSARTLAGHETQYF. This chain joins TRBV20-1 and TRBJ2-5. CDR3 length: 14 residues. Germline loops: CDR1 DFQATT, CDR2 SNEGSKA (reference sequence).

This chain joins TRBV20-1 and TRBJ2-3; TCRdb gives TRBD1 as the D gene, but with no DNA this cannot be confirmed. The CDR3 extends over 13 amino acids. From germline, CDR1 is DFQATT and CDR2 SNEGSKA (reference sequence). This chain's CDR3 is CSVEGGGTDTQYF.

The V gene is TRBV5-1, the J gene TRBJ2-7; with no DNA, the TCRdb D assignment of TRBD1 cannot be verified. Germline V gene lookup returns CDR1 SGHRS and CDR2 YFSETQ. This CDR3 is 15 amino acids long. The CDR3 reads CASRQGGTTQDEQYF.

V and J are TRBV20-1 and TRBJ2-7; TCRdb lists TRBD1, though no DNA is available to test this call. There are 15 residues in the CDR3. Germline V CDR1 and CDR2: DFQATT, SNEGSKA (reference sequence). The CDR3 sequence is CSARPGQGLFYEQYF.

The V and J genes are TRBV5-1 and TRBJ2-2; the D call from TCRdb, TRBD2, cannot be confirmed without DNA. Germline V CDR1 and CDR2: SGHRS, YFSETQ. There are 20 residues in the CDR3. CDR3 in amino acids: CASSLVPANSEGLNTGELFF.

V is TRBV7-2 and J is TRBJ1-4; TCRdb picks TRBD1, but there is no DNA to check that call. The CDR3 length is 15 residues. Germline V gene data show CDR1 as SGHTA and CDR2 as FQGNSA. The CDR3 loop reads CASSLGGTGTEKLFF. The variable domain in full, completed from reference TRBV7-2 and TRBJ1-4, reads GAGVSQSPSNKVTEKGKDVELRCDPISGHTALYWYRQSLGQGLEFLIYFQGNSAPDKSGLPSDRFSAERTGGSVSTLTIQRTQQEDSAVYLCASSLGGTGTEKLFFGSGTQLSVL.

The J gene is TRBJ2-7, the V gene TRBV11-2; TCRdb selects TRBD1, and the lack of DNA leaves this call unchecked. Looked up from germline, CDR1 is SGHAT and CDR2 is FQNNGV. This CDR3 is built from 14 residues. The CDR3 protein is CASSTRQGRHEQYF.

The chain carries TRBV27 and TRBJ2-7; TCRdb selects TRBD2, and the lack of DNA leaves this call unchecked. Germline V CDR1 and CDR2: MNHEY, SMNVEV (reference sequence). The CDR3 loop spans 15 amino acids. CDR3 in amino acids: CASSFAGLAGVEQYF.

The CDR3 loop reads CASSLGGGGHRYSPLHF. V is TRBV12-3 or TRBV12-4 and J is TRBJ1-6. The CDR3 spans 17 residues.

The chain couples TRBV12-3 or TRBV12-4 to TRBJ2-5; absent DNA, TCRdb's TRBD1 call cannot be checked. The CDR3 contains 16 residues. The CDR3 loop is CASIHPQDSRQETQYF.

The rearrangement links TRBV29-1 to TRBJ2-3. The CDR3 consists of 12 residues. Germline values: CDR1 SQVTM, CDR2 ANQGSEA. CDR3 in amino acids: CSVHPRLDTQYF.

The chain combines TRBV18 with TRBJ1-4; there is no DNA to check the TCRdb D call of TRBD1. This CDR3 has 16 residues. CDR1 is KGHSH and CDR2 is LQKENI in the germline V gene. CDR3 in amino acids: CASSPGIGGNNEKLFF.

This chain links TRBV6-5 with TRBJ2-3; TCRdb gives TRBD2 as the D gene, but with no DNA this cannot be confirmed. Germline assignment: CDR1 MNHEY and CDR2 SVGAGI. The CDR3 length is 16 residues. The CDR3 protein is CASSLAGFSRTDTQYF.

This chain links TRBV7-6 with TRBJ2-2. This CDR3 is built from 12 residues. Germline V CDR1 and CDR2: SGHVS, FNYEAQ. CDR3 amino acids: CASSPLSGELFF.

The chain joins TRBV5-6 to TRBJ2-3; with no DNA, the TCRdb D assignment of TRBD2 cannot be verified. Germline V gene data show CDR1 as SGHDT and CDR2 as YYEEEE. The CDR3 has 17 residues. The CDR3 loop reads CASSLYSGTPSTDTQYF.

The chain couples TRBV19 to TRBJ1-5; the D call from TCRdb, TRBD1, cannot be confirmed without DNA. The CDR3 is 17 residues long. CDR1 LNHDA and CDR2 SQIVND come from the germline V gene (reference sequence). The CDR3 region is CASSIAGTGKSNQPQHF.